The 15 T cell receptor beta chains presented below share a single source sample, sequenced in a study of cytomegalovirus exposure and HLA in healthy donors. With 60 Vbeta and 13 Jbeta primers, the PCR was carried out. Method: immunoSEQ multiplex PCR; TCRdb's copy keeps in-frame clones and lacks some. The sample records some 130,000 clones, 77% being singletons. Input material: PBMCs. Every receptor here comes from a male donor in good health and CMV-seronegative.

There are a few counts of this clone. This rearrangement joins TRBV7-9 to TRBJ2-3; 8 nucleotides agree with TRBD2. V lost 6 bases, J lost 8 bases, and 4 bases stayed unmatched. Germline lookup yields CDR1 SEHNR and CDR2 FQNEAQ (reference sequence). The length of the CDR3 is 12 residues. CDR3 bases: TGTGCCAGCAGGGAGACTAGCGTTACGCAGTATTTT. Protein sequence: CASRETSVTQYF.

The rearrangement joins TRBV7-3 to TRBJ2-2; a possible D gene is TRBD1 (6 bases). The CDR3 totals 16 residues. V dropped 8 bases and J dropped 2 bases, with 18 bases sitting between them. The V gene's germline CDR1 is SGHTA and CDR2 FQGTGA. In DNA, the CDR3 is TGTGCCAGCCATGAAACCGGGACACCTAACACCGGGGAGCTGTTTTTT. This codes for CASHETGTPNTGELFF.

With respect to this clone: This CDR3 is also generated by other DNA sequences in the sample. V and J are TRBV9 and TRBJ2-5, with D maybe TRBD2 (6 bases). This CDR3 contains 13 residues. Germline CDR1 and CDR2: SGDLS and YYNGEE. V lost 2 bases to trimming and J lost 5 bases, with 10 bases between them. CDR3 in amino acids: CASSVGGGETQYF. CDR3 bases: TGTGCCAGCAGCGTGGGAGGCGGTGAGACCCAGTACTTC.

This clone turned up a few times. This chain uses TRBV27 with TRBJ2-1, with 16 bases matching TRBD2. The germline V gene has CDR1 MNHEY and CDR2 SMNVEV (reference sequence). Trimming took 5 bases from V and 14 from J; bases not matched to a gene: 9. This CDR3 spans 15 amino acids. The CDR3 sequence is CASSPGTSGREREFF. The CDR3 DNA is TGTGCCAGCAGTCCAGGGACTAGCGGGAGGGAAAGGGAGTTCTTC.

The sample holds a few counts of this clone. V is TRBV5-4 and J is TRBJ1-1, with 7 nucleotides matching TRBD1. The CDR3 is 13 residues long. Germline CDR1 is SGHNT and CDR2 is YYREEE (reference sequence). V gave up 0 bases and J gave up 8 bases; unmatched junction bases: 4. CDR3 bases: TGTGCCAGCAGCTTGGTACAGGGGAGGGAAGCTTTCTTT. Translated: CASSLVQGREAFF.

This clone was seen only once. This chain joins TRBV9 and TRBJ1-3; 7 bases are a match to TRBD1. Germline values: CDR1 SGDLS, CDR2 YYNGEE. V gave up 4 bases and J gave up 2 bases; unmatched junction bases: 9. The CDR3 is 16 residues long. The CDR3 sequence is CASSPLDRVPGNTIYF. In nucleotides, the CDR3 is TGTGCCAGCAGCCCACTCGACAGGGTTCCTGGAAACACCATATATTTT.

The chain has TRBV30 and TRBJ2-1; 7 bases line up with TRBD2. With V trimmed by 0 bases and J by 6 bases, 5 bases remained unmatched. From germline, CDR1 is GTSNPN and CDR2 SVGIG (reference sequence). This CDR3 comprises 14 residues. As DNA, the CDR3 is TGTGCCTGGAGTGTAGGTCGGGAGGCCAATGAGCAGTTCTTC. This codes for CAWSVGREANEQFF. The full variable domain, with the rest looked up from reference TRBV30 and TRBJ2-1, is SQTIHQWPATLVQPVGSPLSLECTVEGTSNPNLYWYRQAAGRGLQLLFYSVGIGQISSEVPQNLSASRPQDRQFILSSKKLLLSDSGFYLCAWSVGREANEQFFGPGTRLTVL.

V is TRBV21-1 and J is TRBJ2-3; TRBD1, the table's D call, lacks a check against the DNA. TRBV21-1 is flagged as a pseudogene. This CDR3 is built from 16 residues. Here the CDR3 DNA reads TGTGCCAGCAACAGGGGGCGGGGGTCTAGCACAGATACGCAGTATTTT. This translates into CASNRGRGSSTDTQYF.

The rearrangement uses TRBV28 and TRBJ2-5; TRBD2 aligns across 7 bases. This CDR3 has 13 amino acids. Trimming took 3 bases from V and 5 from J; bases not matched to a gene: 3. Germline V gene data show CDR1 as MDHEN and CDR2 as SYDVKM. In DNA form, the CDR3 reads TGTGCCAGCAGTTTGGGGGGGGAGGAGACCCAGTACTTC. Encoded protein: CASSLGGEETQYF.

The genes are TRBV5-1 and TRBJ2-2; D is perhaps TRBD1 (6 bases). The CDR3 spans 16 residues. The ends were cut back, 4 bases at V and 0 bases at J, with 13 bases in the middle. Germline V gene data show CDR1 as SGHRS and CDR2 as YFSETQ. Written as DNA, the CDR3 is TGCGCCAGCAGCCAGGGACACGGTGCGAACACCGGGGAGCTGTTTTTT. Protein sequence: CASSQGHGANTGELFF.

The chain couples TRBV5-4 to TRBJ1-2; TRBD1 agrees at 9 bases. V lost 3 bases and J lost 8; bases outside the gene matches: 11. CDR3 size: 15 residues. The germline V gene has CDR1 SGHNT and CDR2 YYREEE (reference sequence). The CDR3 protein is CASSSTGGAAGGYTF. In nucleotides, the CDR3 is TGTGCCAGCAGCTCTACAGGGGGCGCGGCAGGCGGCTACACCTTC.

This clone was seen only a few times. J is TRBJ1-1 and V is TRBV27; D remains ambiguous. This CDR3 spans 13 amino acids. Trimming stripped 3 bases from V and 1 base from J, with 6 bases between. Germline V gene sequence: CDR1 MNHEY, CDR2 SMNVEV (reference sequence). Here the CDR3 reads CASSFEENTEAFF. The CDR3 coding sequence is TGTGCCAGCAGTTTTGAGGAGAACACTGAAGCTTTCTTT.

The gene calls are TRBV12-5 and TRBJ1-1; 8 nucleotides line up with TRBD1. This CDR3 comprises 13 residues. Germline lookup yields CDR1 LGHNT and CDR2 FRNRAP. After removal of 7 bases from V and 7 bases from J, the junction contained 8 bases not matched to a gene. The CDR3 DNA reads TGTGCTAGTGCCAGGACAGGGATCGTTGAAGCTTTCTTT. Translating it yields CASARTGIVEAFF.

The V and J genes are TRBV7-9 and TRBJ2-1, with 12 bases aligning to TRBD2. Germline trimming cut 2 bases from V and 8 bases from J; bases unmatched to any gene: 10. This CDR3 contains 17 residues. Per the germline V gene, CDR1 is SEHNR and CDR2 is FQNEAQ (reference sequence). CDR3 in DNA: TGTGCCAGCAGCTTATTTAACCTAGCGGGAGGGCCCCATGAGCAGTTCTTC. Amino acids: CASSLFNLAGGPHEQFF.

This clone was seen only a few times. One end of the junction fails to match germline, which may point to a read error. The chain is built from TRBV5-4 and TRBJ2-4; 15 nucleotides line up with TRBD2. CDR3 length: 16 residues. From germline, CDR1 is SGHNT and CDR2 YYREEE (reference sequence). CDR3 bases: TGTGCCAGCAGCTTGGGGACTAGCGGGAGGGAAAACAGTCAGTACTTC. This encodes CASSLGTSGRENSQYF.